The present T cell receptor beta chain was sequenced within a study of blood T cell repertoires in COVID-19. Study-wide background: Italy, Spain and the United States were the sources of the convalescent and acute COVID-19 samples.

In the original workflow: Estimation of nucleated cell counts was performed using reference gene primer amplification. Using immunoSEQ multiplex PCR, the repertoire was profiled, and TCRdb retains in-frame clones only, with some absent. V and J calls and clone size are as listed in that table; D and trimming were resolved from the DNA. Of under 200,000 clones in the sample, roughly nine tenths are singletons; the top ten hold around 24%. This CDR3 spans 16 amino acids. The V and J ends lost 6 bases and 1 base respectively, with 13 bases between them. The germline gives CDR1 SNHLY, CDR2 FYNNEI. Participants came from 24 US areas, aged roughly 18 to 89 years. Researchers sorted participants into cohorts using their self-reported clinical history.

The V and J genes are TRBV2 and TRBJ2-6; D call uncertain. Sequencing used PBMCs or T cells enriched from blood (not recorded which). This TCR came from a middle-aged woman in a cohort exposed to, infected with or recovered from COVID-19 (not recorded which). Here the CDR3 reads CASRFPHNSGANVLTF. DNA for the CDR3: TGTGCCAGCAGATTCCCCCACAATTCTGGGGCCAACGTCCTGACTTTC.